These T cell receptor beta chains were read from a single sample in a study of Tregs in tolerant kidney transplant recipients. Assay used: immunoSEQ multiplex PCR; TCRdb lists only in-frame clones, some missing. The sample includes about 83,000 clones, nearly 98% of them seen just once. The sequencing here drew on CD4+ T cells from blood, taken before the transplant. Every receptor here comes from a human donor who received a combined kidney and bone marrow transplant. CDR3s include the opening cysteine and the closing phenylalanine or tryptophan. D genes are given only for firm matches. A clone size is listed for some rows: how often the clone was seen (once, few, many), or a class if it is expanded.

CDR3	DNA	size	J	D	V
CASSLMGQNYEQYF	TGCGCCAGCAGCTTGATGGGACAGAACTACGAGCAGTACTTC	.	TRBJ2-7	TRBD1	TRBV5-1
CASSLIRQETQYF	TGCGCCAGCAGCTTGATTAGACAAGAGACCCAGTACTTC	once	TRBJ2-5	.	TRBV5-1
CASSPREGTGSQPQHF	TGTGCCAGCTCCCCTAGGGAGGGGACAGGGAGTCAGCCCCAGCATTTT	.	TRBJ1-5	TRBD1	TRBV4-2
CASSLNQAGGGYTF	TGTGCCAGCAGCTTAAATCAGGCAGGGGGCGGCTACACCTTC	.	TRBJ1-2	TRBD1	TRBV7-3
CASSLGRRVHASYNEQFF	TGTGCCAGCAGTTTAGGGCGGCGGGTACATGCCTCCTACAATGAGCAGTTCTTC	once	TRBJ2-1	.	TRBV27
CSARTGGNQPQHF	TGCAGCGCCCGGACAGGGGGAAATCAGCCCCAGCATTTT	once	TRBJ1-5	TRBD1	TRBV29-1
CASSPPGRETQYF	TGTGCCAGCTCACCACCGGGCCGGGAGACCCAGTACTTC	once	TRBJ2-5	.	TRBV18
CASSSTLAGGYLYNEQFF	TGCGCCAGCAGCTCTACCCTAGCGGGGGGGTACTTATACAATGAGCAGTTCTTC	.	TRBJ2-1	TRBD2	TRBV5-1
CATRTDGANVLTF	TGTGCCACACGGACAGATGGGGCCAACGTCCTGACTTTC	.	TRBJ2-6	.	TRBV7-3
CASSPSGQGFMVTEAFF	TGTGCCAGCAGCCCCTCGGGACAGGGGTTTATGGTAACTGAAGCTTTCTTT	.	TRBJ1-1	TRBD1	TRBV5-4
CASSRQVGSNQPQHF	TGTGCCAGCAGCAGACAGGTCGGAAGCAATCAGCCCCAGCATTTT	.	TRBJ1-5	.	TRBV7-2
CASSRGQGENQPQHF	TGTGCCAGCAGCCGGGGACAGGGGGAAAATCAGCCCCAGCATTTT	.	TRBJ1-5	TRBD1	TRBV7-2
CASSNRTGPYGYTF	TGTGCCAGCAGCAATAGGACAGGGCCCTATGGCTACACCTTC	.	TRBJ1-2	TRBD1	TRBV6-1
CASSQNREGGETQYF	TGTGCCAGCAGCCAGAACCGGGAGGGGGGAGAGACCCAGTACTTC	.	TRBJ2-5	TRBD2	TRBV4-2
CASRDGTGEETQYF	TGTGCCAGCAGGGACGGGACAGGGGAAGAGACCCAGTACTTC	once	TRBJ2-5	TRBD1	TRBV2
CASSAGGYEQYF	TGTGCCAGCAGCGCCGGGGGATACGAGCAGTACTTC	.	TRBJ2-7	.	TRBV7-9
CASRMRGQGFSYNSPLHF	TGTGCCAGTAGGATGAGAGGACAGGGGTTCTCCTATAATTCACCCCTCCACTTT	.	TRBJ1-6	TRBD1	TRBV19
CASSFYNSNQPQHF	TGTGCCAGCAGCTTCTATAACAGCAATCAGCCCCAGCATTTT	.	TRBJ1-5	.	TRBV7-2
CASSRGGVWAGYTF	TGTGCCAGCAGCCGCGGGGGGGTATGGGCTGGCTACACCTTC	.	TRBJ1-2	.	TRBV7-9
CASSLMGLAAGELFF	TGTGCCAGCAGCTTAATGGGACTAGCAGCCGGGGAGCTGTTTTTT	.	TRBJ2-2	TRBD2	TRBV7-3
CASSVQDNAEAFF	TGTGCCAGCAGCGTCCAGGATAACGCTGAAGCTTTCTTT	.	TRBJ1-1	.	TRBV9
CASSQDFSSGNTIYF	TGCGCCAGCAGCCAAGATTTTAGCTCTGGAAACACCATATATTTT	.	TRBJ1-3	.	TRBV4-3
CASSPATGAGNTIYF	TGTGCCAGCTCACCTGCCACAGGGGCTGGAAACACCATATATTTT	once	TRBJ1-3	TRBD1	TRBV18
CATSRKRDSYEQYF	TGTGCCACCAGCAGAAAACGGGACAGCTACGAGCAGTACTTC	.	TRBJ2-7	TRBD1	TRBV15
CATSTGPNTGELFF	TGTGCCACCTCGACAGGGCCGAACACCGGGGAGCTGTTTTTT	.	TRBJ2-2	TRBD1	TRBV11-3
CASRNTRGTQYF	TGTGCCAGCAGGAACACCAGGGGTACGCAGTATTTT	once	TRBJ2-3	.	TRBV6-5
CASRGGRGYYNEQFF	TGTGCCAGCAGAGGGGGGCGGGGGTACTACAATGAGCAGTTCTTC	.	TRBJ2-1	.	TRBV6-1
CASRNGLAGTDTQYF	TGTGCCAGCAGGAATGGACTAGCGGGCACAGATACGCAGTATTTT	.	TRBJ2-3	TRBD2	TRBV28
CASSLAGGNSGNTIYF	TGCGCCAGCAGCTTGGCGGGGGGTAACTCTGGAAACACCATATATTTT	.	TRBJ1-3	.	TRBV5-1
CASSPSVPGNTIYF	TGTGCCAGCAGCCCTTCAGTACCTGGAAACACCATATATTTT	.	TRBJ1-3	.	TRBV11-2
CASSMDRGNNQPQHF	TGTGCCAGCAGTATGGACAGGGGAAACAATCAGCCCCAGCATTTT	.	TRBJ1-5	TRBD1	TRBV2
CASSPGTKSSYEQYF	TGTGCCAGCAGTCCCGGGACTAAGAGCTCCTACGAGCAGTACTTC	.	TRBJ2-7	TRBD2	TRBV6-5
CASSQDPASGEPDPRETQYF	TGTGCCAGCAGCCAAGACCCGGCTAGCGGGGAACCGGACCCACGGGAGACCCAGTACTTC	once	TRBJ2-5	TRBD2	TRBV4-2
CASSLEGTGARDTQYF	TGCGCCAGCAGCTTGGAAGGGACAGGGGCCCGAGATACGCAGTATTTT	once	TRBJ2-3	TRBD1	TRBV5-1
CASGTHQETQYF	TGTGCCAGCGGGACTCACCAAGAGACCCAGTACTTC	.	TRBJ2-5	.	TRBV2
CASSKLTATNEKLFF	TGTGCCAGCAGTAAATTGACAGCAACTAATGAAAAACTGTTTTTT	.	TRBJ1-4	.	TRBV28
CASSPTDTYEQYF	TGTGCCAGCAGCCCGACGGACACCTACGAGCAGTACTTC	.	TRBJ2-7	.	TRBV14
CASGLVKGGLALVNEQFF	TGTGCTAGTGGTTTGGTAAAGGGGGGACTAGCGTTAGTCAATGAGCAGTTCTTC	.	TRBJ2-1	TRBD2	TRBV12-5
CASSQDGNTDTQYF	TGCGCCAGCAGCCAAGATGGCAACACAGATACGCAGTATTTT	.	TRBJ2-3	.	TRBV4-3
CASSADYPSYEQYF	TGTGCCAGCAGCGCAGACTACCCGTCCTACGAGCAGTACTTC	.	TRBJ2-7	.	TRBV9
CATSRRDRRQGGNQPQHF	TGTGCCACCAGCAGACGGGACAGAAGACAAGGAGGTAATCAGCCCCAGCATTTT	.	TRBJ1-5	TRBD1	TRBV15
CATSRGSNQPQHF	TGTGCCACCAGCAGGGGCAGCAATCAGCCCCAGCATTTT	.	TRBJ1-5	.	TRBV15
CAWSLSRTGGDQPQHF	TGTGCCTGGAGCCTTTCGCGGACAGGGGGGGATCAGCCCCAGCATTTT	.	TRBJ1-5	TRBD1	TRBV30
CASSVNTGPQETQYF	TGTGCCAGCAGCGTAAACACAGGGCCGCAAGAGACCCAGTACTTC	.	TRBJ2-5	.	TRBV9
CASRETGFRNIQYF	TGTGCCAGCAGGGAAACGGGATTCCGAAACATTCAGTACTTC	.	TRBJ2-4	.	TRBV5-5
CASSIGQRGIVGYTF	TGTGCCAGTAGTATCGGACAGAGGGGGATTGTGGGCTACACCTTC	.	TRBJ1-2	.	TRBV19
CASGLTGGTQYF	TGTGCTAGTGGTTTGACGGGGGGGACCCAGTACTTC	once	TRBJ2-5	TRBD2	TRBV12-5
CASSVGQTNYGYTF	TGTGCCAGCAGCGTAGGACAGACCAACTATGGCTACACCTTC	.	TRBJ1-2	.	TRBV9